The clone carrying this TCR beta chain has a single count. No antigen is known for it. The germline V gene has CDR1 SNHLY and CDR2 FYNNEI. The CDR3 is made up of 14 amino acids. V dropped 8 bases and J dropped 3 bases, with 17 bases sitting between them. The data were obtained in a study of T cells in localized non-small cell lung cancer. Produced via immunoSEQ multiplex PCR; TCRdb's table is partial and in-frame only. The sample holds around 26,000 clones, over 75% seen once. General observations from the study: There was an association of higher blood T cell density with longer overall survival. Multi-region tumor sequencing was not done, so intratumor heterogeneity could not be excluded. Out of the top 100 tumor clones, a median around 57 were seen in adjacent lung. Uninvolved adjacent lung had the highest recorded T cell clonality, with tumor below it.

The clonotype was recovered from a man between 40 and 69 years old with stage III squamous cell lung carcinoma. The sample here was peripheral blood, taken before any cancer treatment. The chain combines TRBV2 with TRBJ2-7; perhaps TRBD1 as D (6 bases). The CDR3 region is CASSAQGSGYEQYF. The DNA of the CDR3 is TGTGCCAGCTCGGCCCAGGGGTCGGGCTACGAGCAGTACTTC. Variable domain in full (rest from reference TRBV2 and TRBJ2-7): EPEVTQTPSHQVTQMGQEVILRCVPISNHLYFYWYRQILGQKVEFLVSFYNNEISEKSEIFDDQFSVERPDGSNFTLKIRSTKLEDSAMYFCASSAQGSGYEQYFGPGTRLTVT.